Here is one T cell receptor beta chain with its context. The patients chosen for sequencing had shown expansion of CD8+CD57+ cells (detected by flow cytometry). The sample originates from a study of CD8+CD57+ T cells in acquired aplastic anemia. Using genomic DNA as the template, TCR beta VDJ and CDR3 profiling was carried out. TCRdb fed the reads into MiXCR, producing one record per CDR3 protein. Here the sample spans hundreds of thousands of distinct CDR3 sequences, around half being singletons. CDR1 and CDR2 (germline): SGHRS, YFSETQ. The CDR3 is 12 amino acids. V was shortened by 4 bases and J by 8 bases, with 10 bases between the two germline ends.

The chain couples TRBV5-1 to TRBJ2-1; D possibly corresponds to TRBD1 (5 bases). The sequenced sample consisted of sorted CD4+, CD8+, or CD8+CD57+ T cells (not recorded which) from PBMCs. This TCR was sampled from a human donor with aplastic anemia. The CDR3 sequence is CASSPLRDEQFF. The CDR3 DNA sequence: TGCGCCAGCAGCCCCCTCAGGGATGAGCAGTTCTTC.